The source of this TCR beta chain is a study of CD8 T cells in ankylosing spondylitis (TCRdb year 2017). With respect to the entire study: T cell receptor beta repertoires were profiled in healthy donors and ankylosing spondylitis patients so that disease-linked TCR variants could be found. In total, the full study cohort was made up of 85 to 140 healthy donors and approximately 27 ankylosing spondylitis patients. Peripheral blood was sampled, and synovial fluid was additionally collected from ankylosing spondylitis patients.

Data came from an Illumina HiSeq 2500. TCR beta libraries were prepared by quantitative 5'-RACE with molecular barcodes. On the authors' methods: Disease-linked TCR variants were identified with a new computational method built on a probabilistic model of VDJ rearrangement. Through fastp at Q25 and MiXCR, TCRdb rebuilt clones from the public reads, retaining in-frame beta chains. All rows with the same CDR3 protein become a single entry with the most common DNA and genes. In this record, the V and J calls reflect TCRdb's handling and not the investigators' own analysis. This sample gives tens of thousands of distinct CDR3 sequences in total; over 3.5% of them show up just once. The biggest ten clones account for roughly 4% of the sample. This clonotype was recorded many times. Its antigen target is currently unknown. Base qualities are missing; no much larger clone stands one base away. The research as a whole found: Some TCR beta motif variants had previously been reported in synovial fluid and blood of reactive arthritis patients, which suggested common disease-initiation mechanisms. The disease-linked clones were reported to be significantly enriched in matched synovial fluid samples from ankylosing spondylitis patients. A TCR beta motif of about 8 highly homologous amino acid variants appeared characteristic of blood from ankylosing spondylitis patients. The disease-linked clones showed a CD8+ phenotype and occurred at relatively low frequencies in peripheral blood.

Taken from cysteine to phenylalanine, the CDR3 has 12 residues. The sequence is cut down to CDR3 DNA, 36 bases in frame from base 1. The germline V gene provides CDR1 MNHEY and CDR2 SVGAGI. V and J lose 11 bases and 3 bases, and a span of 14 bases separates them. The V and J segments used are TRBV6-5 and TRBJ2-7; TRBD2 is a possible D gene, resting on 6 matching bases. This sequence originates from a female donor with ankylosing spondylitis or in good health (not recorded which). The sequenced material came from blood, either unsorted or a sorted T cell fraction (not recorded which). The CDR3 is CARNGGSYEQYF. The nucleotide sequence is TGTGCCCGAAACGGGGGAAGCTACGAGCAGTACTTC.